The clone carrying this TCR beta chain was recorded a few times. Antigen: not known. Unique molecular identifiers were incorporated during preparation of the TCRbeta library. TCRdb re-analysed the PCR reads in MiXCR, keeping a single row per CDR3 protein. The sample includes about 980,000 distinct CDR3 sequences, about 29% of them seen just once. The data were taken from a study of T-cell reconstitution after alpha-beta-depleted transplantation in children. Study outcomes and limitations: Newly made T cells mostly supplied T-cell counts and diversity one year after transplant. Several hundred graft clones that had expanded were reportedly the source of alpha-beta T cells about two months after transplant. The study traced high day-60 TCRbeta diversity in some patients to surviving recipient T cells and thymic progenitors.

The receptor was isolated from a boy less than two years old who had a stem cell transplant for SCID, so the T cells may come from the graft donor. The source was PBMCs, mostly from graft donor cells, collected 360 days after TCRalphabeta/CD19-depleted stem cell transplant.

The CDR3 spells CSALPTGDGTDTQYF. The CDR3 coding sequence is TGCAGTGCCCTGCCCACGGGGGACGGCACAGATACGCAGTATTTT. The chain carries TRBV20-1 and TRBJ2-3, with a possible D match to TRBD2 (6 bases). The CDR3 has 15 amino acids. Deletions cut 6 bases from V and 1 base from J, with 17 bases between. Per germline, CDR1 DFQATT and CDR2 SNEGSKA (reference sequence).